The clone carrying this TCR beta chain occurred many times. This entry belongs to a study of glioma-infiltrating T cells. Using RNA template, CDR3s of TCR alpha and beta were amplified with iRepertoire arm-PCR. Input was roughly 95-450 ng of tissue mRNA or PBMC total RNA. A single record per CDR3 protein comes from TCRdb applying MiXCR to the multiplex PCR reads. The table includes around 390,000 distinct CDR3 sequences, 41% detected once. This receptor was taken from a human donor with low-grade glioma or glioblastoma, undergoing nonglioma brain surgery, or in good health (not recorded which). Source material: glioma tissue, nonneoplastic brain tissue, or PBMCs (not recorded which).

CDR3 DNA: TGTGCCAGCAGCCAAGGGACAGCCGCCCCGGGGCAGCCCCAGCATTTT. Translated: CASSQGTAAPGQPQHF. The chain recombines TRBV6-2 or TRBV6-3 with TRBJ1-5; TRBD1 aligns across 7 bases. The ends lost 6 bases at V and 7 bases at J; junction bases unmatched: 15. Germline loops: CDR1 MNHEY, CDR2 SVGEGT. There are 16 residues in the CDR3.